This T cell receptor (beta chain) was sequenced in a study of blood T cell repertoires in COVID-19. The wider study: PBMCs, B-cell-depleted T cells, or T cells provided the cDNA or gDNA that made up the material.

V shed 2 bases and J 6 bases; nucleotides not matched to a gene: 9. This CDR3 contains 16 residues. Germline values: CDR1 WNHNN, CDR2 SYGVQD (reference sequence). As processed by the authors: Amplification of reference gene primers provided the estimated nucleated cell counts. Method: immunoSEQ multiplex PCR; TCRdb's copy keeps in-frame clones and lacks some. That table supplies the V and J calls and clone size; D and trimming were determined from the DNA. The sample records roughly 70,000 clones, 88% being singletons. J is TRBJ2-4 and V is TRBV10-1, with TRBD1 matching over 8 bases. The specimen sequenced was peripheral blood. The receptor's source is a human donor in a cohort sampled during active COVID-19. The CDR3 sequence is CASSEPTGDHGNIQYF. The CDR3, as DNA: TGCGCCAGCAGTGAGCCGACAGGGGATCATGGAAACATTCAGTACTTC.